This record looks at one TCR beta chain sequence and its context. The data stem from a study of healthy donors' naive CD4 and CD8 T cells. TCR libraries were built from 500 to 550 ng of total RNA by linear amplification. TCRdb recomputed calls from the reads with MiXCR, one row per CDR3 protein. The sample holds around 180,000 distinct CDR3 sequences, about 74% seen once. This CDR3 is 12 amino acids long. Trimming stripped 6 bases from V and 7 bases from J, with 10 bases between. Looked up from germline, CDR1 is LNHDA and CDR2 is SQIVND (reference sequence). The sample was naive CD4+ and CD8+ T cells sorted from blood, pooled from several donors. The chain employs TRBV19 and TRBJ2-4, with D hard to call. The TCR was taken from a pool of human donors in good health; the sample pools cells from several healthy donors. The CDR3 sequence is CASRGPENIQYF. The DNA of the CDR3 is TGTGCCAGTAGAGGCCCGGAGAACATTCAGTACTTC.